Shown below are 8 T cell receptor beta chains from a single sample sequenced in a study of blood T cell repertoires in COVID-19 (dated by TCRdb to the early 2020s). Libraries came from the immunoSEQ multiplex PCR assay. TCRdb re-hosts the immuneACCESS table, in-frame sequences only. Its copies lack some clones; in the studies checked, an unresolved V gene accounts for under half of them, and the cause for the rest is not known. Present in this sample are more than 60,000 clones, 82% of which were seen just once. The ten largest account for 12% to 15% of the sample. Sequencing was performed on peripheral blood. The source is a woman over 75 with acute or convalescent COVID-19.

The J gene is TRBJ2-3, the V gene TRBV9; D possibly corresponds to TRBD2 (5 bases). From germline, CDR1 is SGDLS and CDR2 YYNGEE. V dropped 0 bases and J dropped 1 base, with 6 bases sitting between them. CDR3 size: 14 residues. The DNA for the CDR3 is TGTGCCAGCAGCGTAGTCGGGGGCACAGATACGCAGTATTTT. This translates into CASSVVGGTDTQYF.

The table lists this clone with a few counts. The CDR3 nucleotides read TGTGCCAGCAGCCCGGACTACGACGGGGAGCTGTTTTTT. Amino acid sequence: CASSPDYDGELFF. The chain uses TRBV11-3 and TRBJ2-2; possible D gene TRBD2, 6 bases. This CDR3 comprises 13 residues. V lost 5 bases, J lost 7 bases, and 11 bases lay in between. Germline assignment: CDR1 SGHNT and CDR2 YENEEA.

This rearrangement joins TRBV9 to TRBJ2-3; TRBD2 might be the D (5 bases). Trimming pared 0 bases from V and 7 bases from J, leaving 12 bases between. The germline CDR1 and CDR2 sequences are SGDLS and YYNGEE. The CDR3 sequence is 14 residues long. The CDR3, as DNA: TGTGCCAGCAGCGTAGTGGGATTCGGGAATACGCAGTATTTT. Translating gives CASSVVGFGNTQYF. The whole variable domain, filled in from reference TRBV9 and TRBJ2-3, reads DSGVTQTPKHLITATGQRVTLRCSPRSGDLSVYWYQQSLDQGLQFLIQYYNGEERAKGNILERFSAQQFPDLHSELNLSSLELGDSALYFCASSVVGFGNTQYFGPGTRLTVL.

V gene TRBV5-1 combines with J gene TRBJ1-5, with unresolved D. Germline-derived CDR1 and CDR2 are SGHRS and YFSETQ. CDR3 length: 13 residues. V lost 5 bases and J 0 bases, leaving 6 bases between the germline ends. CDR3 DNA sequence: TGCGCCAGCAGTATAAATAGCAATCAGCCCCAGCATTTT. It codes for CASSINSNQPQHF.

CDR3 residues: CASTREGAVEQYF. The DNA of the CDR3 is TGTGCCAGCACCCGGGAGGGGGCGGTCGAGCAGTACTTC. The rearrangement joins TRBV7-2 to TRBJ2-7; D is possibly TRBD2 (8 bases). This CDR3 spans 13 amino acids. CDR1 and CDR2 from the germline V gene are SGHTA and FQGNSA. With 7 bases removed from V and 6 bases from J, the gap between germline ends came to 16 bases.

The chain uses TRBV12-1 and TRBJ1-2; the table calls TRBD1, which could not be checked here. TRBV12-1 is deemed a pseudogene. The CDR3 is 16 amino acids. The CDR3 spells CASSLIGTGGYIGYTF. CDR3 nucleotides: TGTGCCAGCAGCCTAATCGGGACAGGGGGCTATATTGGCTACACCTTC.

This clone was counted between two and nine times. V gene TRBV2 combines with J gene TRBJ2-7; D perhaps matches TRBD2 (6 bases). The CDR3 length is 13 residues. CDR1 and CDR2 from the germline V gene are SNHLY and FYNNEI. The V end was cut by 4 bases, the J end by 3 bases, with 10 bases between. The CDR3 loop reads CASSVLRDYEQYF. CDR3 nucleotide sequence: TGTGCCAGCAGTGTTTTGCGGGACTACGAGCAGTACTTC.

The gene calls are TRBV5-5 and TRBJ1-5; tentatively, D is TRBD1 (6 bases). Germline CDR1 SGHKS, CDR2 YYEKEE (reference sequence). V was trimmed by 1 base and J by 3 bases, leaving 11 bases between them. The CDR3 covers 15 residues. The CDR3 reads CASSLWTVPNQPQHF. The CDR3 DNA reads TGTGCCAGCAGCTTGTGGACAGTCCCCAATCAGCCCCAGCATTTT.